These T cell receptor beta chains were read from a single sample in a study of human T cells and chemical hapten exposure. TCRdb re-analysed the RACE reads in MiXCR, keeping a single row per CDR3 protein. The sample records more than 75,000 distinct CDR3 sequences, 10% to 13% being singletons. The sample was whole blood, taken in connection with sensitization to the hapten diphenylcyclopropenone (DPC). These receptors all come from a woman under 40 with alopecia areata. Some clones in this sample may be carry-over from other donors' samples. The CDR3 runs from the conserved cysteine through the conserved F or W. The D gene is left open where the match is weak. For some rows the clone size is stated as once, few or many, or as a class when expanded; others skip it.

clone size,D gene,V gene,J gene,CDR3 DNA,CDR3 protein
NA,NA,TRBV7-3,TRBJ2-1,TGTGCCAGCAGCCCCGTGATCGATGAGCAGTTCTTC,CASSPVIDEQFF
NA,NA,TRBV7-2,TRBJ2-7,TGTGCCAGCAGCTTAAACAGTGGGGTCCCCTTCGAGCAGTACTTC,CASSLNSGVPFEQYF
many,NA,TRBV7-3,TRBJ1-6,TGTGCCAGCAGCTCCTCACACAGGGAATTTGGTTCACCCCTCCACTTT,CASSSSHREFGSPLHF
many,TRBD2,TRBV3-1,TRBJ2-1,TGTGCCAGCAGCCACACCGGGACTAGCGGTTACAATGAGCAGTTCTTC,CASSHTGTSGYNEQFF
NA,NA,TRBV20-1,TRBJ2-5,TGCAGTGCTAGAGACCTGAAGGAGACCCAGTACTTC,CSARDLKETQYF
many,TRBD1,TRBV13,TRBJ1-5,TGTGCCAGCAGCTTAGGGACAGGGAGCAATCAGCCCCAGCATTTT,CASSLGTGSNQPQHF
NA,TRBD2,TRBV9,TRBJ2-7,TGTGCCAGCAGCCCGGGACTAGCGAACCTCTACGAGCAGTACTTC,CASSPGLANLYEQYF
many,TRBD1,TRBV10-3,TRBJ1-1,TGTGCCATCAGCAGGACAGGGAACACTGAAGCTTTCTTT,CAISRTGNTEAFF
many,TRBD2,TRBV28,TRBJ2-1,TGTGCCAGCAGTCCCCGGGTGGGACTAGCGGGAGGAATCTACAATGAGCAGTTCTTC,CASSPRVGLAGGIYNEQFF
NA,TRBD1,TRBV9,TRBJ2-7,TGTGCCAGCTCTTTACAGGGGGACTACGAGCAGTACTTC,CASSLQGDYEQYF
few,NA,TRBV6-5,TRBJ1-1,TGTGCCAGCAGTTACGGGGGCCTCACTGAAGCTTTCTTT,CASSYGGLTEAFF
many,NA,TRBV7-6,TRBJ1-1,TGTGCCAGCAGCTTAGTAAAGGGGGGTTTGACTGAAGCTTTCTTT,CASSLVKGGLTEAFF
NA,NA,TRBV20-1,TRBJ2-4,TGCAGTGCTAGACCACCCCAGGCGGCCAAAAACATTCAGTACTTC,CSARPPQAAKNIQYF
many,TRBD1,TRBV2,TRBJ2-7,TGTGCCAGCAATAAACGGACAGGGATCAACGAGCAGTACTTC,CASNKRTGINEQYF
many,TRBD1,TRBV7-7,TRBJ2-7,TGTGCCAGCAGCCCCCCTGGAGGGACAGGGGGCTGGTACGAGCAGTACTTC,CASSPPGGTGGWYEQYF
many,NA,TRBV10-3,TRBJ2-3,TGTGCCATCAGCCTACAGGGCCATTTCACAGATACGCAGTATTTT,CAISLQGHFTDTQYF